This record covers a single T cell receptor beta chain. What this receptor recognizes is not known. Base qualities are missing; no much larger clone stands one base away. The identical CDR3 is also encoded by other nucleotide sequences in the sample. Including the terminal cysteine and phenylalanine, the CDR3 comprises 14 residues. Kept here is only the CDR3 DNA, which spans 42 bases and is read in frame from base 1. V gives up 0 bases and J gives up 0 bases, and the segment between their germline ends measures 6 bases. CDR1 and CDR2 were assigned from the germline V gene as SGHRS and YFSETQ. The sample is drawn from a study of shared clonotypes between healthy human individuals (dated by TCRdb to 2018 to 2020). Describing the broader study: The cohort comprised a couple of women and a few men aged 18 to 49 years. Per donor, three plates each were used for CD4 naive and CD4 memory, two for CD8 naive, and one for CD8 memory. To estimate repertoire size and how much clonotype sharing occurs between individuals, the study deeply sequenced the blood TCR repertoires of several healthy adults. Libraries were prepared and TCR repertoires were sequenced by different laboratories using diverse techniques, in order to increase sequencing depth and limit assay-specific biases. Between about 0.85 and 8.9 billion PBMCs per donor were obtained by leukapheresis.

Using the deep immunoSEQ assay, multiplex PCR amplified TCR CDR3 regions from genomic DNA. Extracted genomic DNA from each cell subset was spread evenly across all wells of several immunoSEQ 96-well plates, with each plate serving as a replicate. Each replicate PCR for sorted subsets received 200 ng genomic DNA, equal to some 32,000 T cell genomes. Purified libraries were quantified with a Qubit 3.0 fluorometer, sized on a Bioanalyzer 2100, and re-quantified with the KAPA Library Quantification kit. Every immunoSEQ 96-well plate was sequenced on a dedicated single-read 150-cycle Illumina NextSeq 550 flow cell. In the paper's pipeline: Because the immunoSEQ output included only junctional sequences and no quality scores, the filtering could not be the same as the filtering used for full-length reads. To assign V/J genes and CDR3, sequences were annotated using PyIR, a Python wrapper for IgBLAST v1.9, with IMGT germline references. Reads were filtered out if the reads had weak V/J assignments (E-value above 1e-6), no CDR3, stop codons, out-of-frame junctions, or ambiguous translated residues. A V3J clonotype was defined by an identical inferred V gene, J gene, and CDR3 amino acid sequence. To compute the percentage overlap between repertoires, the number of shared unique clonotypes was divided by the size of the smaller repertoire. Repertoire richness was assessed with RTK rarefaction, the Chao1 estimator, and Recon v2.1 estimates of unobserved clonotypes. Generation probabilities for all TCRbeta clonotypes obtained by the gDNA method from several donors were computed using OLGA. TCRdb stores this immuneACCESS table with in-frame sequences only. Part of the clones is absent; in the studies checked, under half of the shortfall reflects unresolved V genes, and no reason is known for the rest. That table supplies the V and J calls and clone size; D and trimming were determined from the DNA. The sample contains about 2.1 million clones, 90% to 95% of them found a single time. The top ten constitute approximately 1.7% of the sample.

CD8 naive samples were CD45RO-negative cells positively selected for CCR7, giving a CD45RA+CCR7+ population that excluded TemRA cells. Donors were healthy HIV-negative adults with no recently reported acute infections or vaccinations. Only Caucasian adults living in Nashville, Tennessee, USA were represented among the donors. Blood was collected by leukapheresis, and PBMCs were isolated by Ficoll-Histopaque density gradient centrifugation and then cryopreserved in liquid nitrogen vapor phase. Analytical flow cytometry was used to check the purity and quantity of every magnetically sorted T cell population. Each sorted fraction had its genomic DNA isolated and then quantified by UV absorbance on a Nanodrop 2000c. Results the study describes overall, beyond this receptor: Higher generation probabilities were observed for clonotypes shared by all four sorted-subset donors than for non-shared clonotypes. The small number of donors limited the genetic and exposure-history diversity represented. Incomplete sequencing was indicated by rarefaction of sorted-subset datasets, despite the large sequencing depth. Sharing across a handful of donors was observed for 5% to 6.5% of naive CD4, about 4% of naive CD8, over 2% of memory CD4, and roughly 0.4% of memory CD8 clonotypes. Sampling was restricted to blood, and TCR repertoires in tissue are likely to differ from TCR repertoires in blood. Pairwise subsampling led to the expectation that sequencing depth would affect the degree of clonotype sharing among donors. Larger estimated clonotype richness was generally found for naive subsets than for memory subsets.

This TCR was sampled from a man between 18 and 29 years old in good health. Some clones in this sample may be carry-over from other donors' samples. The chain employs TRBV5-1 and TRBJ1-1, with the D gene not confidently named. Sequenced material: naive CD8+ T cells from PBMCs. Read against the paper, the sample's cell subset or site label means: CD45RA+CCR7+. The CDR3 region reads CASSLDLMNTEAFF. The nucleotide sequence is TGCGCCAGCAGCTTGGACCTTATGAACACTGAAGCTTTCTTT.